This record looks at one TCR beta chain sequence and its context. This clonotype came up many times. This receptor's antigen is unknown. It has no much larger one-base neighbor in the sample; base qualities were not kept. Looking up the germline V gene (reference sequence) yields CDR1 LNHNV and CDR2 YYDKDF. Relative to germline, V is 0 bases shorter and J is 6 bases shorter, with 9 bases between their ends. From the cysteine through the phenylalanine, the CDR3 covers 13 amino acids. CDR3 DNA is the only sequence kept; it has 39 bases, read in frame from the first base. Sequencer: Illumina HiSeq 1500. In TCRdb, the public reads were trimmed at Q25 with fastp and aligned with MiXCR, with productive beta chains retained. Records with the same CDR3 protein are collapsed into one entry carrying the most frequent genes and DNA. The table for this sample lists tens of thousands of distinct CDR3 sequences; approximately 40% of them were counted only once. Together, the top ten hold approximately 95% of the sample.

The data were obtained in a study of T cell repertoires in cytomegalovirus infection (dated by TCRdb to the late 2010s). Concerning the study at large: Peptide stimulations targeted recently identified HLA-C-restricted CMV epitopes, whose presentation resists viral immunomodulation, together with well-studied HLA-B-restricted epitopes. Because public TCR beta signatures pointed to carriage of CMV infection together with the matching HLA type, the HLA type of each donor mattered for the analysis. Paper-wide results and their limitations: In both this cohort and an independent cohort of some 350 donors, the cumulative frequency of public TCR beta family members distinguished carriers of CMV infection plus the relevant HLA type. The ex vivo response was dominated by HLA-C-restricted CMV-specific TCR beta clonotypes, which also provided the single most frequent clonotype in two of eight donors.

In the paper's terms, the treatment or condition label means: in vitro stimulation with specific CMV peptide epitopes to enrich CMV-specific T cells. The sequence joins TRBV15 to TRBJ2-7; too little of a D gene remains to name it. Here the sequenced sample was CD8+ T cells from cultured PBMCs, taken from culture after CMV antigen stimulation. The receptor comes from a human donor in good health (CMV status not recorded). Some clones in this sample may be carry-over from other donors' samples. The sequence in DNA is TGTGCCACCAGCAGAGACAGGCCTCGCGAGCAGTACTTC. Its amino acids are CATSRDRPREQYF. The reference TRBV15 and TRBJ2-7 proteins fill in what lies around the CDR3, so the full variable domain reads DAMVIQNPRYQVTQFGKPVTLSCSQTLNHNVMYWYQQKSSQAPKLLFHYYDKDFNNEADTPDNFQSRRPNTSFCFLDIRSPGLGDTAMYLCATSRDRPREQYFGPGTRLTVT.